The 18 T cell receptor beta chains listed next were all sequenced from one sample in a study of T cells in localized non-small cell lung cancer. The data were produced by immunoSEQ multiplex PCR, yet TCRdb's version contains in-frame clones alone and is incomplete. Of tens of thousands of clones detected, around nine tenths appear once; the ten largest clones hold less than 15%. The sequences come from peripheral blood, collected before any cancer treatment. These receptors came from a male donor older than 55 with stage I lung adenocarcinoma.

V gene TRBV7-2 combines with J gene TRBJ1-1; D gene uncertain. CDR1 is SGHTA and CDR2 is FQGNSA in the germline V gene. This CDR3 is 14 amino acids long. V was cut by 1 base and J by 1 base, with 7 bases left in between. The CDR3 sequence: CASSLVSTNTEAFF. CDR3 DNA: TGTGCCAGCAGCTTAGTCAGTACGAACACTGAAGCTTTCTTT.

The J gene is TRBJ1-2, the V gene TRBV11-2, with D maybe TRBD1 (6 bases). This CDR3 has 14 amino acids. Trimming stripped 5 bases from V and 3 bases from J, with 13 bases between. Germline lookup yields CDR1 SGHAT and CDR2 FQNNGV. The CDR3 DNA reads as TGTGCCAGCAGCCCTACGGGGGCCTACTATGGCTACACCTTC. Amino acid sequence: CASSPTGAYYGYTF.

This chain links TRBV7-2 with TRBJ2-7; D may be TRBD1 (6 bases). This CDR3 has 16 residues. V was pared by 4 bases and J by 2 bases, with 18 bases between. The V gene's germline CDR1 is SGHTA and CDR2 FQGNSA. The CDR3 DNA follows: TGTGCCAGCAGCTCACTTATAGGGACAATGGCCTACGAGCAGTACTTC. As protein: CASSSLIGTMAYEQYF. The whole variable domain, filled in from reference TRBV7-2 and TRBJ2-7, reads GAGVSQSPSNKVTEKGKDVELRCDPISGHTALYWYRQSLGQGLEFLIYFQGNSAPDKSGLPSDRFSAERTGGSVSTLTIQRTQQEDSAVYLCASSSLIGTMAYEQYFGPGTRLTVT.

The CDR3 nucleotides read TGCGCCAGCAGCCCTACCAAGGGGCCGGACTACACCTTC. Its protein is CASSPTKGPDYTF. This chain joins TRBV4-3 and TRBJ1-2; D may be TRBD1 (5 bases). The V gene's germline CDR1 is LGHNA and CDR2 YSLEER. There are 13 residues in the CDR3. Trimming cost V 4 bases and J 10 bases, with 16 bases left between them.

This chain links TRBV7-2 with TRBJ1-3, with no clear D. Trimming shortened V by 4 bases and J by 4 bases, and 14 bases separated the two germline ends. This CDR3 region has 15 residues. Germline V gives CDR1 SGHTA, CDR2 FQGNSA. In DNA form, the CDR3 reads TGTGCCAGCAGCTCAACCGGGAGCTCAGGAAACACCATATATTTT. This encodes CASSSTGSSGNTIYF. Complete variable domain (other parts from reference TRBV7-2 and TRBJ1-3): GAGVSQSPSNKVTEKGKDVELRCDPISGHTALYWYRQSLGQGLEFLIYFQGNSAPDKSGLPSDRFSAERTGGSVSTLTIQRTQQEDSAVYLCASSSTGSSGNTIYFGEGSWLTVV.

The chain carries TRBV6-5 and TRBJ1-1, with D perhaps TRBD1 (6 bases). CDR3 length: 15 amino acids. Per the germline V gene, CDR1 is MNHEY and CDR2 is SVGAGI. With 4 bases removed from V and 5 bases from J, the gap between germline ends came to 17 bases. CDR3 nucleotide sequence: TGTGCCAGCAGTTCTAATCCAAGGGGGAATACTGAAGCTTTCTTT. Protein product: CASSSNPRGNTEAFF.

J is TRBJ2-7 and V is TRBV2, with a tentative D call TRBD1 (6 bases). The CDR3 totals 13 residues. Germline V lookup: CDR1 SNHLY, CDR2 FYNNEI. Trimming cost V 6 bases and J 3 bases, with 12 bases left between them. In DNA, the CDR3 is TGTGCCAGCAGCTTAGGGGGACACTACGAGCAGTACTTC. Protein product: CASSLGGHYEQYF.

The CDR3 DNA is TGTGCCAGCATAGCGGGTAAGAACACTGAAGCTTTCTTT. Amino acid sequence: CASIAGKNTEAFF. The V and J genes are TRBV25-1 and TRBJ1-1; D is unresolved. The CDR3 is 13 amino acids. Germline CDR1 reads MGHDK; CDR2 reads SYGVNS. V was cut by 7 bases and J by 1 base, with 10 bases left in between. Full variable domain (outside the CDR3, taken from reference TRBV25-1 and TRBJ1-1): EADIYQTPRYLVIGTGKKITLECSQTMGHDKMYWYQQDPGMELHLIHYSYGVNSTEKGDLSSESTVSRIRTEHFPLTLESARPSHTSQYLCASIAGKNTEAFFGQGTRLTVV.

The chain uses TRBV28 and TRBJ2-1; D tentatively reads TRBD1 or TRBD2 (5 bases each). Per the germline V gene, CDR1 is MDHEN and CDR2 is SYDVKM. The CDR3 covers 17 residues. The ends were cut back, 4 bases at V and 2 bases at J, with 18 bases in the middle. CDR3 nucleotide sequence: TGTGCCAGCAGTTCCGGGGCCCTCAAGAAAACCTACAATGAGCAGTTCTTC. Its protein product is CASSSGALKKTYNEQFF.

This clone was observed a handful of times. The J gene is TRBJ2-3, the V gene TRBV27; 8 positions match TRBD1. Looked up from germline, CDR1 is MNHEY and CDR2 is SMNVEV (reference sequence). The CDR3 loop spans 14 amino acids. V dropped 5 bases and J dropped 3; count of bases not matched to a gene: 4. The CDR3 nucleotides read TGTGCCAGCAGTCTAGACAGGGGTACAGATACGCAGTATTTT. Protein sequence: CASSLDRGTDTQYF.

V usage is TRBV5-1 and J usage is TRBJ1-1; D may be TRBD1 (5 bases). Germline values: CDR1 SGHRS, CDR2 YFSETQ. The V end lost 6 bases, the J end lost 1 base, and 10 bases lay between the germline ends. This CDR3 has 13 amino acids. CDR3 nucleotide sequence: TGCGCCAGCACCACCGGGACGAACACTGAAGCTTTCTTT. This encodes CASTTGTNTEAFF.

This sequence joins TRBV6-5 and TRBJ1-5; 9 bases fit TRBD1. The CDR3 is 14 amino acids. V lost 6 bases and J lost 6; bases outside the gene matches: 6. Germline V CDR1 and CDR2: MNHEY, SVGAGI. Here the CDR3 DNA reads TGTGCCAGCAGCCCGGACAGGGGCGCTCAGCCCCAGCATTTT. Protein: CASSPDRGAQPQHF.

CDR3: CASSPTESYEQYF. CDR3 bases: TGTGCCAGCTCACCGACCGAGTCCTACGAGCAGTACTTC. This chain uses TRBV18 with TRBJ2-7; no reliable D call. The germline V gene has CDR1 KGHSH and CDR2 LQKENI. The CDR3 sequence is 13 residues long. V was shortened by 3 bases and J by 1 base, with 7 bases between the two germline ends.

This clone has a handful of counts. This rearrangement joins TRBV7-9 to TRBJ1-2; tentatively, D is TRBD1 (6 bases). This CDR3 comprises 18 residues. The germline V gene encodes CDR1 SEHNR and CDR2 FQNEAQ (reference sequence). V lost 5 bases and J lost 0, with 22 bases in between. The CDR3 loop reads CASSTRRDTYPANYGYTF. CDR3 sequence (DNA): TGTGCCAGCAGCACCCGACGGGACACCTACCCCGCTAACTATGGCTACACCTTC.

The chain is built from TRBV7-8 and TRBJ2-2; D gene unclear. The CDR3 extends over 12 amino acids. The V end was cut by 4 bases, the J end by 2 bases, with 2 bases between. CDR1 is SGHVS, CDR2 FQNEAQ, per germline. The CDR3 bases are TGTGCCAGCAGCTCCAACACCGGGGAGCTGTTTTTT. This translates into CASSSNTGELFF.

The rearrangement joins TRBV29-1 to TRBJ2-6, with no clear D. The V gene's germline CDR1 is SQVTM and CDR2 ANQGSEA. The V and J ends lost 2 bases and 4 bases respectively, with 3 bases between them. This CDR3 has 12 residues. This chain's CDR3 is CSVESGANVLTF. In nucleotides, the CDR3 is TGCAGCGTTGAATCCGGGGCCAACGTCCTGACTTTC.

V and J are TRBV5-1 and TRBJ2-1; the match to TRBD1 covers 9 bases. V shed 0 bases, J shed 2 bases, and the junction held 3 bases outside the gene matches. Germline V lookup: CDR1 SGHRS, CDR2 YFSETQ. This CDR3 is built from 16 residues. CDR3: CASSLGWTGAYNEQFF. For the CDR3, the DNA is TGCGCCAGCAGCTTGGGGTGGACAGGGGCCTACAATGAGCAGTTCTTC.

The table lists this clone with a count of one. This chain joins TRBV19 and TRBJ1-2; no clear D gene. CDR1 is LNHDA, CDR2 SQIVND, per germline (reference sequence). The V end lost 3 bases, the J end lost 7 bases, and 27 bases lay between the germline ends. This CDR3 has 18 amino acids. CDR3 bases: TGTGCCAGTAGTATCAGTATCTTCACTAGGTCGATTTCGGGTGGCTACACCTTC. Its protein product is CASSISIFTRSISGGYTF.